The entry that follows covers one T cell receptor beta chain sequence. The CDR3 has 15 residues. Trimming at V came to 6 bases and at J to 2 bases, leaving 6 bases not matched to a gene. Germline CDR1 and CDR2: LNHDA and SQIVND (reference sequence). The data belong to a study of T cell repertoires in MIS-A myocarditis. Data came from immunoSEQ multiplex PCR; TCRdb stores just in-frame clones and leaves some out. The table lists some 6,100 clones, roughly 74% of them singletons. Material: interventricular septum heart tissue obtained at autopsy. This sequence originates from a man between 18 and 29 years old with fulminant myocarditis from multisystem inflammatory syndrome in adults (MIS-A) after COVID-19. The chain combines TRBV19 with TRBJ2-5; 10 nucleotides align to TRBD2. The CDR3 sequence: CASRSVAGGQETQYF. CDR3 coding DNA: TGTGCCAGTAGATCCGTAGCGGGGGGTCAAGAGACCCAGTACTTC.